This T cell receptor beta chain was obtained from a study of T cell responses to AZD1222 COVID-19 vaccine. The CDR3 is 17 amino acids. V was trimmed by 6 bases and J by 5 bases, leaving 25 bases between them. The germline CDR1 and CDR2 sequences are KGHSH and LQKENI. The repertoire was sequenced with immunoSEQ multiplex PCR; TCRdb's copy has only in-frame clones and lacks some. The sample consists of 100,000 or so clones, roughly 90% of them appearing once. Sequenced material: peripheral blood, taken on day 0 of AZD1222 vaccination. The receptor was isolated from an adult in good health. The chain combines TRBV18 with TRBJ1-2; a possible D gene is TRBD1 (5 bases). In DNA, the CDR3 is TGTGCCAGCTCCCCAAGCGAGTCGTCTTGGGGGGTGTATGGCTACACCTTC. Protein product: CASSPSESSWGVYGYTF.